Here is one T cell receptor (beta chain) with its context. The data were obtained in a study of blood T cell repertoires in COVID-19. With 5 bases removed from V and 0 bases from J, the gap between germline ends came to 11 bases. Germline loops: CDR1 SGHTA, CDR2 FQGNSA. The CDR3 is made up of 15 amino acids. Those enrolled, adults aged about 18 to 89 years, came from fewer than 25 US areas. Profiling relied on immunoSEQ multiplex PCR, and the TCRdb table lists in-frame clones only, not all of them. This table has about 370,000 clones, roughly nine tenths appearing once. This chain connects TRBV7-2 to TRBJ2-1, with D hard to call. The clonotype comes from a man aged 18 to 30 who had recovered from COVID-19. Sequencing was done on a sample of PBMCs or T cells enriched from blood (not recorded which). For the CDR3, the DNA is TGTGCCAGCAGCCCCATTACCAGCTCCTACAATGAGCAGTTCTTC. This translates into CASSPITSSYNEQFF.